This TCR beta chain was observed in a study of CD8+ T cells in alopecia areata. Details on this clone: What it recognizes is unknown.

Extracted RNA was reverse transcribed, and the resulting cDNA served as sequencing template. TCRdb's table, derived via immunoSEQ multiplex PCR, lists solely in-frame clones and lacks some. The table includes some 200,000 clones, 58% detected once. Notes on the study in general: Numerous clones, expanded in lesions, remained in scalp and blood during tofacitinib. Elevated clonality characterized lesional scalp relative to normal scalp, particularly in alopecia totalis/universalis. Because of a solitary nonresponder, the connection of baseline CD8+ expansion to response stays uncertain.

This CDR3 comprises 14 residues. CDR1 is SGDLS, CDR2 YYNGEE, per germline. V gave up 3 bases and J gave up 5 bases, with 14 bases separating them. Treatment meaning: oral pan-JAK inhibitor, 5-10 mg twice daily. The starting material was CD4+ T cells sorted from blood, obtained at week 24, from a patient treated with tofacitinib. This receptor was identified in a human donor with alopecia areata. This rearrangement joins TRBV9 to TRBJ1-2, with a tentative D call TRBD1 (5 bases). CDR3 protein: CASSETDSAYGYTF. CDR3 DNA sequence: TGTGCCAGCAGCGAGACAGACAGCGCGTATGGCTACACCTTC.